This T cell receptor beta chain comes out of a study of cytomegalovirus exposure and HLA in healthy donors. The PCR made use of 60 Vbeta and 13 Jbeta primers. The table came from immunoSEQ multiplex PCR; TCRdb's copy has only in-frame clones and leaves some out. The sample holds some 150,000 clones, 74% seen once. Overall study findings and caveats: V- and J-gene trimming of TCR beta was linked (in a later analysis) to a missense DCLRE1C variant. Earlier findings revealed that most TCR beta V segments proved productive either about 87% or about 30% of the time. In a later analysis, donors in an Asian-associated ancestry cluster reportedly had fewer N-insertions in productive TCRs than the cohort mean. Certain sequence variants were highly shared and formed a cluster, and this cluster was likely a sequencing artifact.

This clone appeared a few times. Its antigen remains unknown. In the same sample, other DNA sequences code for this CDR3. This receptor was obtained from a man between 25 and 39 years old in good health and CMV-seronegative. The sequencing sample was made of PBMCs.

The CDR3 loop reads CASRGQFYEQYF. The DNA of the CDR3 is TGTGCCAGCAGAGGACAGTTCTACGAGCAGTACTTC. This rearrangement joins TRBV6-1 to TRBJ2-7, with a tentative D call TRBD1 (6 bases). Germline lookup yields CDR1 MNHNS and CDR2 SASEGT. This CDR3 region has 12 residues. Trimming shortened V by 6 bases and J by 3 bases, and 9 bases separated the two germline ends.